The clone carrying this TCR beta chain was counted a few times. Its antigen is currently unknown. Losses at the gene ends were 2 bases for V and 7 bases for J; bases not matched to a gene: 2. The CDR3 runs to 14 residues. This entry belongs to a study of T cell repertoires in cytomegalovirus infection. Study overall: Shared public TCR beta signatures pointed to both CMV infection and a matching HLA type.

Via MiXCR, TCRdb re-called the reads, giving one row per CDR3 protein. The sample yields roughly 200,000 distinct CDR3 sequences, 17% seen once. General observations from the study: Summed frequency of public TCR beta families distinguished CMV carriers with the relevant HLA. CMV-specific TCR beta clonotypes restricted by HLA-C dominated the ex vivo response.

Sequenced input: CD8+ T cells from PBMCs. The chain is built from TRBV12-3 or TRBV12-4 and TRBJ1-6; 7 bases fit TRBD1. The origin of this receptor is a human donor in good health (CMV status not recorded). Some clones in this sample may be carry-over from other donors' samples. In DNA, the CDR3 is TGTGCCAGCAGTTTATGGGACAGAAATTCACCCCTCCACTTT. Its translation: CASSLWDRNSPLHF.